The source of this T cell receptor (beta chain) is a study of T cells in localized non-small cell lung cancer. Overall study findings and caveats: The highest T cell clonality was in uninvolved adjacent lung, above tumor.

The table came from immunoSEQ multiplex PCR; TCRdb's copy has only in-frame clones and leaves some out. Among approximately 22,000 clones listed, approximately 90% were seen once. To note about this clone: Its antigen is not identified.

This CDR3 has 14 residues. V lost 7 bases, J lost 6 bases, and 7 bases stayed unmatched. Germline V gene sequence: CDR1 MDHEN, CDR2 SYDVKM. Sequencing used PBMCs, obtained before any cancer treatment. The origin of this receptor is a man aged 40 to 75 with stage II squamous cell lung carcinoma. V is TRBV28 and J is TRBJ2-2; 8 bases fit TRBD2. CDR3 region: CASTPTSAAGELFF. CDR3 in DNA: TGTGCCAGCACTCCGACTAGCGCAGCCGGGGAGCTGTTTTTT.